The clone carrying this T cell receptor beta chain was seen many times. This specimen comes from a study of molecular identifiers for immune sequencing clone quantification. On the study more broadly: The replicate experiment used RNA from roughly 21,000 or 96,000 naive CD8 cells. This RNA was split into five aliquots, and four of them were sequenced.

From the PCR reads, TCRdb called clonotypes with MiXCR, one entry per CDR3 protein. The sample includes some 680,000 distinct CDR3 sequences, roughly 23% seen only once; the top ten take roughly 0.83%. Between the trimmed V and J ends, which lost 2 bases and 3 bases, there was a span of 5 bases. The CDR3 has 12 residues. The germline V gene encodes CDR1 SNHLY and CDR2 FYNNEI. V usage is TRBV2 and J usage is TRBJ2-7, with D unclear. The origin of this receptor is a human donor in good health. Some libraries in this study had Jurkat cell RNA spiked in. Sample: naive CD8+ T cells from blood, with Jurkat cell RNA spiked in. Noted subset: FACS-sorted CD8+CD4-CCR7+CD45RA+ naive T cells. Here the CDR3 DNA reads TGTGCCAGCAGTGAATTGCTCTACGAGCAGTACTTC. It specifies CASSELLYEQYF. The full variable domain, with the rest looked up from reference TRBV2 and TRBJ2-7, is EPEVTQTPSHQVTQMGQEVILRCVPISNHLYFYWYRQILGQKVEFLVSFYNNEISEKSEIFDDQFSVERPDGSNFTLKIRSTKLEDSAMYFCASSELLYEQYFGPGTRLTVT.